The 3 T cell receptor beta chains below were found in one sample sequenced in a study of post-analysis software for immune sequencing data. Study results and limitations: Elevated frequency relative to controls characterized several TRBV segments in patients, TRBV5-6, TRBV5-1 and TRBV20-1 among them.

The antigens of these receptors remain unknown. Unique-molecular-identifier-tagged TCR beta cDNA libraries were used. TCRdb re-derived calls from the PCR reads in MiXCR, one entry per CDR3 protein. The top ten hold around 15% of the sample, which has 350,000 to 450,000 distinct CDR3 sequences, approximately 33% seen once. Sequenced: blood. The receptors were sampled from a girl under 18 with multiple sclerosis.

The gene calls are TRBV29-1 and TRBJ2-3; 8 bases match TRBD1. The CDR3 extends over 15 amino acids. Per the germline V gene, CDR1 is SQVTM and CDR2 is ANQGSEA. With 5 bases clipped from V and 2 bases from J, the junction kept 9 bases outside the gene matches. The CDR3 protein is CSVPSGGPSTDTQYF. CDR3 DNA: TGCAGCGTTCCTTCAGGGGGCCCCTCCACAGATACGCAGTATTTT.

This chain connects TRBV29-1 to TRBJ1-1; D may be TRBD1 (6 bases). From germline, CDR1 is SQVTM and CDR2 ANQGSEA. The CDR3 spans 13 residues. The V and J ends lost 2 bases and 5 bases respectively, with 12 bases between them. In DNA form, the CDR3 reads TGCAGCGTTGAACTGGGGGCGAGGACTGAAGCTTTCTTT. Translating gives CSVELGARTEAFF.

This chain joins TRBV28 and TRBJ2-5; a weak D match, TRBD1 (5 bases). Germline V CDR1 and CDR2: MDHEN, SYDVKM. CDR3 length equals 16 residues. V lost 4 bases and J lost 1, with 16 bases in between. The CDR3 nucleotides are TGTGCCAGCAGTTCCAATTTTAGGGGCCTCCAAGAGACCCAGTACTTC. This codes for CASSSNFRGLQETQYF.